The entry below gives a single TCR beta chain sequence along with its context. Its antigen is currently unknown. A read error is possible here, since a much larger clone lies one base away. Bulk TCR library preparation followed previously described methods with listed TCR primers. TCRdb recomputed calls from the PCR reads with MiXCR, one row per CDR3 protein. The sample yields some 70,000 distinct CDR3 sequences, roughly 18% seen once. A CD8+CD4-CCR7+CD45RA+ phenotype served as the sorting definition for naive CD8 T cells. The data were obtained in a study of molecular identifiers for immune sequencing clone quantification. At the level of the study: Naive CD8 RNA (around 20,000 or 99,000 cells) was divided into five aliquots, with four sequenced.

The CDR3 totals 12 residues. Germline V CDR1 and CDR2: MNHEY, SMNVEV (reference sequence). Overall study results and limits: Among effectors, clones above 20 RNA copies held over 98% of molecules; among naive cells, under 1%.

The clonotype comes from a human donor in good health. Some libraries in this study had Jurkat cell RNA spiked in. The chain joins TRBV27 to TRBJ2-2; D is perhaps TRBD1 (6 bases). Sequences were obtained from naive CD8+ T cells from blood, with Jurkat cell RNA spiked in. Sample subset: FACS-sorted CD8+CD4-CCR7+CD45RA+ naive T cells. CDR3 amino acids: CDSSFRGGELFF. In DNA, the CDR3 is TGTGACAGCAGTTTCAGGGGCGGGGAGCTGTTTTTT.